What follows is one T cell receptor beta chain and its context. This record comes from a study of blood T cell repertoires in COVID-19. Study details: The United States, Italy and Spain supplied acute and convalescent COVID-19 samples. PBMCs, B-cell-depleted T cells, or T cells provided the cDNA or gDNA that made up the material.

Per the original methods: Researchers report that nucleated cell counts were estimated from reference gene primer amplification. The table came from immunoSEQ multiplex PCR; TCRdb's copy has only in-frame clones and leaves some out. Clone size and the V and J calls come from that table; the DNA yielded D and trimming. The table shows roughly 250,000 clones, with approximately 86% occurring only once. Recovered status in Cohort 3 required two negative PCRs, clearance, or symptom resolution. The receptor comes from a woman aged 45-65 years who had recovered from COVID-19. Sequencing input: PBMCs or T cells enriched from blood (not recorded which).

The CDR3: CASSLGPRGGNGYTF. CDR3 in DNA: TGTGCCAGCAGTTTAGGTCCTAGAGGAGGGAATGGCTACACCTTC. The chain employs TRBV28 and TRBJ1-2; no definite D call. V was shortened by 2 bases and J by 6 bases, with 16 bases between the two germline ends. Germline loops: CDR1 MDHEN, CDR2 SYDVKM. The CDR3 is made up of 15 amino acids.